The 24 T cell receptor beta chains given below trace back to one sample, sequenced in a study of patients and donors after allogeneic stem cell transplantation. TCRdb reanalysed the RT-PCR reads using MiXCR and keeps one entry per CDR3 protein. The sample yields about 960,000 distinct CDR3 sequences, roughly 18% seen once. Sample: blood, either unsorted or a sorted T cell fraction (not recorded which). The origin of the receptors is a human donor who was either an allogeneic HSCT recipient or a stem cell or donor lymphocyte infusion donor (not recorded which). It is not recorded whose cells these are; they may come from a transplant donor.

This chain connects TRBV24-1 to TRBJ1-2, with D perhaps TRBD1 (5 bases). Germline-derived CDR1 and CDR2 are KGHDR and SFDVKD. This CDR3 comprises 15 residues. V was shortened by 4 bases and J by 5 bases, with 16 bases between the two germline ends. The CDR3 loop is CATSDPSRGGYGYTF. The CDR3 DNA reads TGTGCCACCAGTGACCCCTCGCGGGGGGGGTATGGCTACACCTTC.

The CDR3 coding sequence is TGTGCTAGTGGTATGGACAGTGGCTACGAGCAGTACTTC. Translating gives CASGMDSGYEQYF. The chain couples TRBV12-5 to TRBJ2-7; possibly TRBD1 for D (6 bases). Germline assignment: CDR1 LGHNT and CDR2 FRNRAP. V lost 5 bases, J lost 3 bases, and 11 bases lay in between. CDR3 length: 13 amino acids.

J is TRBJ2-2 and V is TRBV29-1, with 8 bases that match TRBD2. CDR3 size: 14 residues. CDR1 is SQVTM, CDR2 ANQGSEA, per germline. After removal of 1 base from V and 7 bases from J, the junction contained 5 bases not matched to a gene. CDR3 residues: CSVEAVAGGGELFF. The CDR3 bases are TGCAGCGTTGAAGCAGTGGCGGGGGGCGGGGAGCTGTTTTTT.

This clonotype has just a few counts. DNA of the CDR3: TGTGCCATCAGTGAGTCGGCTGGAACGTCGGGGAACGGGGAGCTGTTTTTT. Protein sequence: CAISESAGTSGNGELFF. The rearrangement joins TRBV10-3 to TRBJ2-2; possibly TRBD2 for D (5 bases). Germline CDR1 ENHRY, CDR2 SYGVKD. Trimming removed 0 bases at V and 7 bases at J, with 18 bases between. This CDR3 contains 17 residues.

This clonotype was observed a handful of times. The chain joins TRBV12-3 or TRBV12-4 to TRBJ2-1, with 10 bases identical to TRBD2. The CDR3 consists of 15 residues. J was trimmed by 5 bases and V by 6 bases; bases with no gene match: 7. CDR3 nucleotide sequence: TGTGCCAGCAGAAATAGCGGGGGGCCAAACAATGAGCAGTTCTTC. Translated: CASRNSGGPNNEQFF.

The chain recombines TRBV5-1 with TRBJ2-3, with 7 bases fitting TRBD2. The CDR3 length is 16 residues. Trimming removed 2 bases from V and 5 bases from J; junction bases left unmatched: 11. Germline CDR1 SGHRS, CDR2 YFSETQ. In nucleotides, the CDR3 is TGCGCCAGCAGCTTAGGGCGGGAGTTGCAGAGAGATACGCAGTATTTT. Translation gives CASSLGRELQRDTQYF. Based on the CDR3 plus reference TRBV5-1 and TRBJ2-3, the full variable domain is KAGVTQTPRYLIKTRGQQVTLSCSPISGHRSVSWYQQTPGQGLQFLFEYFSETQRNKGNFPGRFSGRQFSNSRSEMNVSTLELGDSALYLCASSLGRELQRDTQYFGPGTRLTVL.

This clonotype was seen more than once but under ten times. The chain is built from TRBV6-1 and TRBJ1-3; TRBD1 might be the D (5 bases). V was shortened by 7 bases and J by 0 bases, with 10 bases between the two germline ends. CDR1 is MNHNS and CDR2 is SASEGT in the germline V gene. The CDR3 totals 14 residues. The CDR3 sequence: CASMGGTSGNTIYF. The CDR3 nucleotides read TGTGCCAGCATGGGAGGGACCTCTGGAAACACCATATATTTT.

A few counts support this clonotype. The rearrangement links TRBV20-1 to TRBJ2-3, with 10 nucleotides matching TRBD2. After removal of 1 base from V and 5 bases from J, the junction contained 6 bases not matched to a gene. This CDR3 has 15 residues. Germline V gives CDR1 DFQATT, CDR2 SNEGSKA (reference sequence). DNA of the CDR3: TGCAGTGCTAGAGGGCCAGCGGGGGGGCAAGATACGCAGTATTTT. Residues: CSARGPAGGQDTQYF.

This clonotype was detected only a few times. This rearrangement joins TRBV20-1 to TRBJ2-3; TRBD2 aligns across 12 bases. Germline CDR1 and CDR2: DFQATT and SNEGSKA (reference sequence). The CDR3 loop spans 20 amino acids. After removal of 0 bases from V and 2 bases from J, the junction contained 15 bases not matched to a gene. The DNA for the CDR3 is TGCAGTGCTAGAGAGCCACGCCCGGGACTAGCGGGTGTAACCACAGATACGCAGTATTTT. Its translation: CSAREPRPGLAGVTTDTQYF.

This chain uses TRBV9 with TRBJ2-5; 7 bases match TRBD1. Germline V gene sequence: CDR1 SGDLS, CDR2 YYNGEE. The V gene end was trimmed by 0 bases and the J gene end by 1 base; junction bases not matched to a gene: 12. CDR3 length: 18 residues. The CDR3 DNA is TGTGCCAGCAGCGTAGCTCACTCAGGGACAGACTCCCAAGAGACCCAGTACTTC. Its protein product is CASSVAHSGTDSQETQYF. Using reference TRBV9 and TRBJ2-5 for the parts outside the CDR3, the full variable domain is DSGVTQTPKHLITATGQRVTLRCSPRSGDLSVYWYQQSLDQGLQFLIQYYNGEERAKGNILERFSAQQFPDLHSELNLSSLELGDSALYFCASSVAHSGTDSQETQYFGPGTRLLVL.

The chain uses TRBV24-1 and TRBJ2-7; 7 bases line up with TRBD1. The CDR3 sequence is 14 residues long. Germline lookup yields CDR1 KGHDR and CDR2 SFDVKD. J lost 1 base, V lost 4 bases, and 3 bases had no gene match. CDR3 loop: CATSEPGQSYEQYF. CDR3 bases: TGTGCCACCAGTGAGCCGGGACAGTCCTACGAGCAGTACTTC.

This clonotype came up a few times. The chain couples TRBV19 to TRBJ1-1; D gene ambiguous. Per germline, CDR1 LNHDA and CDR2 SQIVND (reference sequence). V lost 3 bases and J lost 7, with 12 bases in between. This CDR3 contains 13 residues. CDR3 nucleotides: TGTGCCAGTAGTATGATCAATAATGGTGAAGCTTTCTTT. Translating gives CASSMINNGEAFF.

Only a few counts were recorded for this clonotype. V and J are TRBV18 and TRBJ2-1; TRBD2 agrees at 10 bases. J lost 0 bases, V lost 2 bases, and 7 bases had no gene match. The CDR3 runs to 18 residues. The germline gives CDR1 KGHSH, CDR2 LQKENI. The CDR3 sequence is CASSPGTSAYYSYNEQFF. DNA of the CDR3: TGTGCCAGCTCACCAGGGACTAGCGCATACTACTCCTACAATGAGCAGTTCTTC.

This clonotype occurred a few times. The V call is TRBV24-1, the J call TRBJ2-7, with 7 nucleotides matching TRBD2. The V segment lost 6 bases and the J segment 2 bases; nucleotides outside the gene matches: 9. Germline V gene lookup returns CDR1 KGHDR and CDR2 SFDVKD. This CDR3 spans 15 amino acids. Here the CDR3 DNA reads TGTGCCACCAGTAAGGGCGGGAGCCTACCCTACGAGCAGTACTTC. It encodes CATSKGGSLPYEQYF.

This clonotype was seen a handful of times. The chain couples TRBV7-3 to TRBJ2-1; TRBD2 is a possible D gene (6 bases). The CDR3 extends over 16 amino acids. Germline V CDR1 and CDR2: SGHTA, FQGTGA. The ends were cut back, 1 base at V and 7 bases at J, with 17 bases in the middle. CDR3 in DNA: TGTGCCAGCAGCTTAAAGGTCGGAAGCGGGCTAAATGAGCAGTTCTTC. Protein product: CASSLKVGSGLNEQFF.

This chain joins TRBV27 and TRBJ1-1; D not certain. The V end lost 2 bases, the J end lost 4 bases, and 17 bases lay between the germline ends. The CDR3 loop spans 16 amino acids. The germline V gene encodes CDR1 MNHEY and CDR2 SMNVEV (reference sequence). The CDR3 DNA follows: TGTGCCAGCAGTTTAGGGTCCCCCGGGCTGGGCACTGAAGCTTTCTTT. Protein: CASSLGSPGLGTEAFF.

This clonotype occurred many times. The chain carries TRBV20-1 and TRBJ2-7, with D uncertain. Germline values: CDR1 DFQATT, CDR2 SNEGSKA (reference sequence). Between the trimmed V and J ends, which lost 4 bases and 2 bases, there was a span of 15 bases. The CDR3 is 14 residues long. The DNA of the CDR3 is TGCAGTGCTATTCTCGCTACCTACACCTACGAGCAGTACTTC. Translating it yields CSAILATYTYEQYF.

This sequence joins TRBV5-1 and TRBJ1-6; TRBD1 is a possible D gene (5 bases). V lost 1 base and J 7 bases, leaving 9 bases between the germline ends. Germline V lookup: CDR1 SGHRS, CDR2 YFSETQ. CDR3 length equals 14 residues. The CDR3: CASSLTQENSPLHF. CDR3 sequence (DNA): TGCGCCAGCAGCTTGACACAGGAGAATTCACCCCTCCACTTT.

This clonotype showed up just a few times. The chain has TRBV14 and TRBJ2-3; tentative D call: TRBD1 (6 bases). Trimming shortened V by 0 bases and J by 2 bases, and 12 bases separated the two germline ends. CDR1 is SGHDN and CDR2 is FVKESK in the germline V gene. The CDR3 is made up of 16 amino acids. CDR3 coding DNA: TGTGCCAGCAGCCAAGAGAGGCAGGGGTTCACAGATACGCAGTATTTT. Translating it yields CASSQERQGFTDTQYF.

The sample holds a few counts of this clonotype. The V and J genes are TRBV25-1 and TRBJ2-5; D assignment may be TRBD1 or TRBD2 (5 bases each). Germline lookup yields CDR1 MGHDK and CDR2 SYGVNS. The V and J ends lost 6 bases and 4 bases respectively, with 12 bases between them. The CDR3 consists of 13 residues. The CDR3 DNA is TGTGCCAGCAGACGAGGGGCTCCAGAGACCCAGTACTTC. Amino acids: CASRRGAPETQYF.

The J gene is TRBJ1-5, the V gene TRBV20-1; the D is unclear. CDR3 size: 12 residues. In germline, CDR1 is DFQATT, CDR2 SNEGSKA (reference sequence). V was trimmed by 0 bases and J by 5 bases, leaving 5 bases between them. DNA of the CDR3: TGCAGTGCTAGAGATGGCGATCAGCCCCAGCATTTT. It codes for CSARDGDQPQHF.

The chain carries TRBV6-1 and TRBJ2-5, with 16 bases aligning to TRBD2. The CDR3 is made up of 18 amino acids. Trimming removed 5 bases from V and 4 bases from J; junction bases left unmatched: 10. From germline, CDR1 is MNHNS and CDR2 SASEGT. CDR3 loop: CASSRGLAGGPRGETQYF. Here the CDR3 DNA reads TGTGCCAGCAGTCGGGGACTAGCGGGAGGGCCACGGGGAGAGACCCAGTACTTC.

The chain has TRBV20-1 and TRBJ1-1; D unclear. V shed 3 bases and J shed 8 bases, with 16 bases lying between them. This CDR3 has 13 residues. Germline V CDR1 and CDR2: DFQATT, SNEGSKA (reference sequence). The CDR3 is CSASPRPGREAFF. For the CDR3, the DNA is TGCAGTGCTAGCCCCCGGCCGGGTAGGGAAGCTTTCTTT.

This clonotype was seen a few times. The V gene is TRBV3-1, the J gene TRBJ2-5, with D tentatively TRBD2 (6 bases). With 4 bases removed from V and 12 bases from J, the gap between germline ends came to 18 bases. From germline, CDR1 is LGHDT and CDR2 YNNKEL (reference sequence). The CDR3 spans 13 residues. The CDR3 here is CASSPTGTLKKYF. The CDR3 nucleotides are TGTGCCAGCAGCCCGACTGGGACTCTTAAAAAGTACTTC.